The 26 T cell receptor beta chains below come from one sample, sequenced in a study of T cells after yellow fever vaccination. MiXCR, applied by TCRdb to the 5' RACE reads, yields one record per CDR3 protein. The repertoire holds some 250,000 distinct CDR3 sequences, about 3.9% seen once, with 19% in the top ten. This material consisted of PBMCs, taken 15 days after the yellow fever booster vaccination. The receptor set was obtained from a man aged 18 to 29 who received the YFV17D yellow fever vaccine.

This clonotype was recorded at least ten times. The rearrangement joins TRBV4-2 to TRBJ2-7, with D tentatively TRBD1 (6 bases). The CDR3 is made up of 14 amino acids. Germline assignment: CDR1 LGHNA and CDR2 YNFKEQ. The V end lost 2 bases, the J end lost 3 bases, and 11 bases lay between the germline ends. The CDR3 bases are TGTGCCAGCAGCCAACCGGGGACAATCTACGAGCAGTACTTC. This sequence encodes CASSQPGTIYEQYF.

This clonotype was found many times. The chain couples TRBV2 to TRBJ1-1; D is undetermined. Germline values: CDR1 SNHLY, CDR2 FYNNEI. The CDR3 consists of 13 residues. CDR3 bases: TGTTCGCAGCAGCGAGAGGTGGGGACTGAAGCTTTCTTT. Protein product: CSQQREVGTEAFF.

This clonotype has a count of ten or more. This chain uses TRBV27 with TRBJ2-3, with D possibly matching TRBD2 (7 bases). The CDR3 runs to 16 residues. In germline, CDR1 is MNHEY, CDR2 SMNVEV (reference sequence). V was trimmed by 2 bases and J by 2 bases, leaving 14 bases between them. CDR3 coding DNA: TGTGCCAGCAGTTTAGAGGGGGGGCTTGTCACAGATACGCAGTATTTT. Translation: CASSLEGGLVTDTQYF.

The CDR3 DNA reads TGTGCCAGCAGCTTGTGGGCAGGGGGAGGCACTGAAGCTTTCTTT. Translation gives CASSLWAGGGTEAFF. The chain joins TRBV5-5 to TRBJ1-1, with TRBD1 matching over 7 bases. This CDR3 is 15 amino acids long. Germline CDR1 and CDR2: SGHKS and YYEKEE (reference sequence). Trimming took 1 base from V and 4 from J; bases not matched to a gene: 7.

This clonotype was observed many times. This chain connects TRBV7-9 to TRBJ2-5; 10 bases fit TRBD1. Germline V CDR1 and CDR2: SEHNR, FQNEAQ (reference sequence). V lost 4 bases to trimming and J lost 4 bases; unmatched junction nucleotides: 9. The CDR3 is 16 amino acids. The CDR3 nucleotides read TGTGCCAGCAGCTCGTTCGGGACAGGGGCGAGAGAGACCCAGTACTTC. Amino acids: CASSSFGTGARETQYF.

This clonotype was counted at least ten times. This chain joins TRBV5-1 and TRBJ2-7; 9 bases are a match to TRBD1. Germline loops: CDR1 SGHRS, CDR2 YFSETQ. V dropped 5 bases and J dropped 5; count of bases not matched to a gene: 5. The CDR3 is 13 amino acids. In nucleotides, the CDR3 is TGCGCCAGCAGATGGACAGGGGACAACGAGCAGTACTTC. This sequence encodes CASRWTGDNEQYF.

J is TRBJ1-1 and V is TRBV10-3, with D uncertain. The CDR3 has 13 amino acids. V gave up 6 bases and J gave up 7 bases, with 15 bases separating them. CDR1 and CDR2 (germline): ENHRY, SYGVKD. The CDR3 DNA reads TGTGCCATCAGAGAGACCGCCCTCGGTGAAGCTTTCTTT. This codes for CAIRETALGEAFF.

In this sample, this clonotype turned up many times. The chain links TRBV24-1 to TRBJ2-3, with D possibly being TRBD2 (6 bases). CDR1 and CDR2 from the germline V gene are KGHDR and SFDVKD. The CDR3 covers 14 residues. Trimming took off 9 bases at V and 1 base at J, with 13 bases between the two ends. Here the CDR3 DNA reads TGTGCCACCGGGCCGGGGGACCGCACAGATACGCAGTATTTT. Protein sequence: CATGPGDRTDTQYF.

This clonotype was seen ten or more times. The CDR3 nucleotides read TGCGCCAGCAGCCCCTTGGGGACTAGCGACACCGGGGAGCTGTTTTTT. Residues: CASSPLGTSDTGELFF. The rearrangement joins TRBV5-1 to TRBJ2-2; 10 nucleotides agree with TRBD2. The CDR3 loop spans 16 amino acids. In germline, CDR1 is SGHRS, CDR2 YFSETQ. The ends lost 4 bases at V and 3 bases at J; junction bases unmatched: 6.

CDR3 protein: CASSPGTGSGANVLTF. In DNA form, the CDR3 reads TGTGCCAGCAGTCCAGGGACAGGCTCTGGGGCCAACGTCCTGACTTTC. The chain links TRBV12-3 or TRBV12-4 to TRBJ2-6, with 8 bases that match TRBD1. Unmatched junction bases numbered 3, after V lost 5 bases and J lost 0 bases. The CDR3 is 16 residues long.

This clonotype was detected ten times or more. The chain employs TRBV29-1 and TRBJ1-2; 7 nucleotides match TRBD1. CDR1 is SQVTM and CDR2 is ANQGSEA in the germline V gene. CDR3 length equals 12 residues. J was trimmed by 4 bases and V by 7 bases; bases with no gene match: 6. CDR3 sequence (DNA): TGCAGCGGAGGGACAGCGGGCTATGGCTACACCTTC. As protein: CSGGTAGYGYTF.

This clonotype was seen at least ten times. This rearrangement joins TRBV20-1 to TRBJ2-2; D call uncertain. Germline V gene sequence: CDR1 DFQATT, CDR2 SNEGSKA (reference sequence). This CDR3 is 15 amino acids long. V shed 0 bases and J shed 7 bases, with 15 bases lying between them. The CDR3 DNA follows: TGCAGTGCTAGAGAGCTAGTAGGTTCTGGCGGGGAGCTGTTTTTT. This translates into CSARELVGSGGELFF.

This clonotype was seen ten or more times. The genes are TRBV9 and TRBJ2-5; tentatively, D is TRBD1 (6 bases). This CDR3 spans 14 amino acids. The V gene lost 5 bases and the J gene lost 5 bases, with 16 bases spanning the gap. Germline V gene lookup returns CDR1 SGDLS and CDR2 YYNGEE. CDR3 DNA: TGTGCCAGCAGTCGTGGGGGCGAGGGTGAGACCCAGTACTTC. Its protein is CASSRGGEGETQYF.

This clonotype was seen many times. CDR3 sequence reads: CASSYPPDRADTQYF. The CDR3 DNA reads TGTGCCAGCAGTTATCCCCCAGACAGGGCAGATACGCAGTATTTT. This sequence joins TRBV28 and TRBJ2-3; 7 bases agree with TRBD1. Trimming took 4 bases from V and 4 from J; bases not matched to a gene: 8. The germline CDR1 and CDR2 sequences are MDHEN and SYDVKM. The CDR3 has 15 amino acids.

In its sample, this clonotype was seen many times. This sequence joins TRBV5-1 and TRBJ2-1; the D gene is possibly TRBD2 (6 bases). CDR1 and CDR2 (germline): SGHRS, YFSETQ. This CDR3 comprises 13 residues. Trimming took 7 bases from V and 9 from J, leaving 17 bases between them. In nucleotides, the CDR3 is TGCGCCAGCTCGGCGGGGTACGTCCTTGAGCAGTTCTTC. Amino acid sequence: CASSAGYVLEQFF.

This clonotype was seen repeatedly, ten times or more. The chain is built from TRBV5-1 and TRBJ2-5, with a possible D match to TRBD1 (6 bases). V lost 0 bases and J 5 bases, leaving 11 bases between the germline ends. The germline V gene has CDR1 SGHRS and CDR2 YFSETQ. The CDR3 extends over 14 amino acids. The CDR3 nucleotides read TGCGCCAGCAGCTTGGATGGGGGCCGGGAGACCCAGTACTTC. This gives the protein CASSLDGGRETQYF.

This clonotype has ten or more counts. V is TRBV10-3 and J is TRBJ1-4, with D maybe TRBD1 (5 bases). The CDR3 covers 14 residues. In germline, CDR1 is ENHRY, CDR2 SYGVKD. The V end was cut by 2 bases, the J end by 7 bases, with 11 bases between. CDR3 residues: CAISEREQGEKLFF. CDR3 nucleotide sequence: TGTGCCATCAGTGAGAGAGAGCAGGGTGAAAAACTGTTTTTT.

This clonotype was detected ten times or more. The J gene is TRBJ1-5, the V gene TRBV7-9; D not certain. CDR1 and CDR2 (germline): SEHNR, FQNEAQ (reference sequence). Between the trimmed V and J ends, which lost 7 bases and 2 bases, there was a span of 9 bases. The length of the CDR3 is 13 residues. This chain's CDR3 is CASTRDRNQPQHF. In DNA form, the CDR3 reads TGTGCCAGCACCCGAGACCGCAATCAGCCCCAGCATTTT. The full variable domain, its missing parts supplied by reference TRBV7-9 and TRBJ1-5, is DTGVSQNPRHKITKRGQNVTFRCDPISEHNRLYWYRQTLGQGPEFLTYFQNEAQLEKSRLLSDRFSAERPKGSFSTLEIQRTEQGDSAMYLCASTRDRNQPQHFGDGTRLSIL.

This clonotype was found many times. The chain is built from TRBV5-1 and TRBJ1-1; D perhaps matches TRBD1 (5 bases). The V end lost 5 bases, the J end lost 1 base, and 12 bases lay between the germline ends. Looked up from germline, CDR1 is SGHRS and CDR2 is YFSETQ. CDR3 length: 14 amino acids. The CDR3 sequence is CASRSDGQNTEAFF. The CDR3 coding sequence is TGCGCCAGCAGATCCGACGGACAGAACACTGAAGCTTTCTTT.

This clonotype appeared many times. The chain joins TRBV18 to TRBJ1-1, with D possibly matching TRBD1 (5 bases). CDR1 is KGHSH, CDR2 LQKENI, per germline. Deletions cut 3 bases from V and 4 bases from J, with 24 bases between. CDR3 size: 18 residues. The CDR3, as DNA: TGTGCCAGCTCACCGACTAGACAGCTGGTAGTGGGGGGCACTGAAGCTTTCTTT. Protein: CASSPTRQLVVGGTEAFF.

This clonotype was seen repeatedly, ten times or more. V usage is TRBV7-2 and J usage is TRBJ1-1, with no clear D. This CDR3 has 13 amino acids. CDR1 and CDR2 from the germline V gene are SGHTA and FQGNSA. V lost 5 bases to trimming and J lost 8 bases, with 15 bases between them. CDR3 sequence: CASSLTFQVEAFF. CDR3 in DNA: TGTGCCAGCAGCCTAACGTTTCAGGTGGAAGCTTTCTTT.

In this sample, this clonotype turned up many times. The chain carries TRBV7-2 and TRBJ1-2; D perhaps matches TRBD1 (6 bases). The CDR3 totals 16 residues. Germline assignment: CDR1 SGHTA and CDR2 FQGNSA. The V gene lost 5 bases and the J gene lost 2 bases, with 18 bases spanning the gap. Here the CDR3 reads CASSLGGTKRNYGYTF. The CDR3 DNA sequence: TGTGCCAGCAGCCTGGGGGGCACAAAAAGGAACTATGGCTACACCTTC.

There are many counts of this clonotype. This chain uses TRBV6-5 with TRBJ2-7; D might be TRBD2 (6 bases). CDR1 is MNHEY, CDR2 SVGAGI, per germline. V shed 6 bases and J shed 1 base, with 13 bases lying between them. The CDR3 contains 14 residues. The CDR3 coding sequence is TGTGCCAGCAGCCGGACTATCGGGTCCTACGAGCAGTACTTC. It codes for CASSRTIGSYEQYF.

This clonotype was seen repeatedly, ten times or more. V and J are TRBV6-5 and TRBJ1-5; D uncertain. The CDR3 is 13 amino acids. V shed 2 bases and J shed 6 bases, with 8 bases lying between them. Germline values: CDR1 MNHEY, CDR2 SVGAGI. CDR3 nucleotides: TGTGCCAGCAGTTACGGGTGGGGTCAGCCCCAGCATTTT. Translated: CASSYGWGQPQHF.

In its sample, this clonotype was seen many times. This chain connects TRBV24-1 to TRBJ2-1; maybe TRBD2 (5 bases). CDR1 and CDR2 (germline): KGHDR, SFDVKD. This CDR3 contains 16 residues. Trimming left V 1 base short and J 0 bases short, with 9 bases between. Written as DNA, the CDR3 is TGTGCCACCAGTGATTTCCCGGGGAGCTCCTACAATGAGCAGTTCTTC. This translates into CATSDFPGSSYNEQFF.

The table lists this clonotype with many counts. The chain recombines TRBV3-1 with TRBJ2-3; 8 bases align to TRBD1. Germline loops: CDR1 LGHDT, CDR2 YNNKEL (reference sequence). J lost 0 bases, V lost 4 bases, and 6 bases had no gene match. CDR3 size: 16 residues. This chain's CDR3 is CASSLGTGPSTDTQYF. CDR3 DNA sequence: TGTGCCAGCAGCCTTGGGACAGGCCCTAGCACAGATACGCAGTATTTT.